These 13 T cell receptor beta chains came from one sample sequenced in a study of monozygotic twins with inflammatory bowel disease. TCRdb re-called the 5' RACE reads and shows each CDR3 protein once, DNA omitted. The sample has 300,000 to 400,000 distinct CDR3 sequences; the top ten hold approximately 2.8%. Sequencing was performed on blood. The source is a human donor with ulcerative colitis or Crohn's disease, or a healthy co-twin of an affected twin (not recorded which).

This rearrangement joins TRBV6-2 or TRBV6-3 to TRBJ2-7; the D gene TCRdb calls, TRBD1, cannot be checked with no DNA. From germline, CDR1 is MNHEY and CDR2 SVGEGT. This CDR3 region has 13 residues. The CDR3 reads CASTRDGSSEQYF.

The chain employs TRBV11-2 and TRBJ2-1; the TCRdb D gene call, TRBD1, has no DNA to confirm it. Germline V CDR1 and CDR2: SGHAT, FQNNGV. The CDR3 runs to 15 residues. CDR3 sequence reads: CASSLTSGVGNEQFF. Supplemented by reference TRBV11-2 and TRBJ2-1, the full variable domain reads EAGVAQSPRYKIIEKRQSVAFWCNPISGHATLYWYQQILGQGPKLLIQFQNNGVVDDSQLPKDRFSAERLKGVDSTLKIQPAKLEDSAVYLCASSLTSGVGNEQFFGPGTRLTVL.

CDR3 sequence reads: CASSLRGGGYYGYTF. The J gene is TRBJ1-2, the V gene TRBV27; there is no DNA to check the TCRdb D call of TRBD1. This CDR3 comprises 15 residues. Germline CDR1 is MNHEY and CDR2 is SMNVEV (reference sequence).

The gene calls are TRBV7-3 and TRBJ2-2; as DNA is missing, the TRBD1 call by TCRdb cannot be tested. The germline V gene has CDR1 SGHTA and CDR2 FQGTGA. The CDR3 loop spans 18 amino acids. The CDR3 protein is CASSAHPTWTGGTGELFF. Full variable domain (outside the CDR3, taken from reference TRBV7-3 and TRBJ2-2): GAGVSQTPSNKVTEKGKYVELRCDPISGHTALYWYRQSLGQGPEFLIYFQGTGAADDSGLPNDRFFAVRPEGSVSTLKIQRTERGDSAVYLCASSAHPTWTGGTGELFFGEGSRLTVL.

The chain employs TRBV20-1 and TRBJ2-7; TCRdb selects TRBD2, and the lack of DNA leaves this call unchecked. CDR1 and CDR2 (germline): DFQATT, SNEGSKA (reference sequence). The CDR3 covers 14 residues. The CDR3 sequence: CSASTSGAFYEQYF.

The chain has TRBV6-6 and TRBJ2-5. In germline, CDR1 is MNHNY, CDR2 SVGAGI (reference sequence). The CDR3 consists of 13 residues. CDR3 protein: CASSKEQQETQYF.

The chain combines TRBV30 with TRBJ2-7. The CDR3 totals 14 residues. The germline V gene has CDR1 GTSNPN and CDR2 SVGIG (reference sequence). CDR3 in amino acids: CAWRVRPSSYELYF.

This chain connects TRBV7-2 to TRBJ2-2; with no DNA, the TCRdb D assignment of TRBD1 cannot be verified. Germline V gives CDR1 SGHTA, CDR2 FQGNSA. This CDR3 contains 15 residues. The CDR3 loop reads CASSLGQGAPGELFF.

This chain uses TRBV20-1 with TRBJ1-6; TCRdb gives TRBD1 as the D gene, but with no DNA this cannot be confirmed. The CDR3 consists of 15 residues. The germline V gene encodes CDR1 DFQATT and CDR2 SNEGSKA (reference sequence). CDR3 sequence: CSARPAGAYNSPLHF.

The chain carries TRBV4-3 and TRBJ2-6; TCRdb's D call, TRBD1, is unchecked because there is no DNA. The CDR3 has 19 amino acids. Germline values: CDR1 LGHNA, CDR2 YSLEER. Here the CDR3 reads CASSRYRTGGLFGANVLTF.

J is TRBJ2-5 and V is TRBV20-1. Germline-derived CDR1 and CDR2 are DFQATT and SNEGSKA (reference sequence). CDR3 length: 11 residues. The CDR3 is CSAGLMETQYF.

V and J are TRBV7-2 and TRBJ2-7. The CDR3 consists of 16 residues. CDR1 and CDR2 (germline): SGHTA, FQGNSA. The CDR3 here is CASSLGSGSLLGEQYF.

This chain uses TRBV7-9 with TRBJ2-7; TCRdb reports TRBD1, a call that lacks DNA to check it against. The germline V gene has CDR1 SEHNR and CDR2 FQNEAQ (reference sequence). The length of the CDR3 is 14 residues. The CDR3 spells CASSNRGQTYEQYF.